This TCR beta chain was recovered during a study of blood T cell repertoires in COVID-19. Study-wide context: PBMCs, B-cell-depleted T cells, or T cells provided the cDNA or gDNA that made up the material.

Authors' analysis steps: The authors estimated nucleated cell counts from reference gene primer amplification. Data came from immunoSEQ multiplex PCR; TCRdb stores just in-frame clones and leaves some out. V and J calls plus clone size are reproduced from that table; the DNA served to infer D and trimming. The table includes over 250,000 clones, 65% to 90% detected once. The length of the CDR3 is 17 residues. With 1 base clipped from V and 5 bases from J, the junction kept 9 bases outside the gene matches. Per germline, CDR1 KGHSH and CDR2 LQKENI. The receptor comes from a man aged 50 or older with active or convalescent COVID-19. Specimen: peripheral blood. This rearrangement joins TRBV18 to TRBJ2-7, with TRBD1 identical over 12 bases. CDR3 in DNA: TGTGCCAGCTCACCACTCGGGACAGGGGGCAAAGTCAACGAGCAGTACTTC. Translating gives CASSPLGTGGKVNEQYF.